The next 9 T cell receptor beta chains were all read from a single sample in a study of shared clonotypes between healthy human individuals. The protocol was immunoSEQ multiplex PCR, while the TCRdb copy is restricted to in-frame clones and leaves out a portion. The data contain a few hundred thousand clones, around 86% of them singletons. Sequenced: memory CD8+ T cells sorted from blood. Subset given: CD45RO+ cells pooled with CCR7-negative TemRA cells. These receptors all come from a man between 18 and 29 years old in good health.

The chain employs TRBV29-1 and TRBJ1-1; D is unclear. This CDR3 spans 14 amino acids. CDR1 SQVTM and CDR2 ANQGSEA come from the germline V gene. Trimming shortened V by 3 bases and J by 4 bases, and 15 bases separated the two germline ends. CDR3 nucleotide sequence: TGCAGCGTTGAGACCGACAATTGGACCACTGAAGCTTTCTTT. Protein: CSVETDNWTTEAFF.

The rearrangement joins TRBV7-9 to TRBJ1-1; 7 bases agree with TRBD1. The length of the CDR3 is 14 residues. Germline lookup yields CDR1 SEHNR and CDR2 FQNEAQ (reference sequence). V was pared by 4 bases and J by 4 bases, with 6 bases of the junction left unmatched. The DNA for the CDR3 is TGTGCCAGCAGCTCTTCGACAGGGAGCACTGAAGCTTTCTTT. Protein sequence: CASSSSTGSTEAFF.

The chain carries TRBV5-1 and TRBJ1-6, with 8 nucleotides matching TRBD1. Germline CDR1 reads SGHRS; CDR2 reads YFSETQ. V was pared by 0 bases and J by 8 bases, with 7 bases of the junction left unmatched. This CDR3 is built from 16 residues. The DNA of the CDR3 is TGCGCCAGCAGCTTGGCAGGGGGCGGTCAGCATTCACCCCTCCACTTT. Its protein product is CASSLAGGGQHSPLHF.

The chain joins TRBV4-1 to TRBJ2-7; 8 bases are shared with TRBD1. With 1 base clipped from V and 6 bases from J, the junction kept 14 bases outside the gene matches. The CDR3 spans 17 residues. Looked up from germline, CDR1 is MGHRA and CDR2 is YSYEKL. In DNA, the CDR3 is TGCGCCAGCAGCCAAGCACCTTCTGGACAGGGTTCAATCGAGCAGTACTTC. Translation gives CASSQAPSGQGSIEQYF.

The V gene is TRBV4-3, the J gene TRBJ2-7; D might be TRBD1 (5 bases). Trimming took off 0 bases at V and 6 bases at J, with 15 bases between the two ends. CDR3 length equals 15 residues. Per the germline V gene, CDR1 is LGHNA and CDR2 is YSLEER. This CDR3 reads CASSQDPDNSGEQYF. The DNA of the CDR3 is TGCGCCAGCAGCCAAGACCCGGACAATTCGGGCGAGCAGTACTTC.

V usage is TRBV4-1 and J usage is TRBJ2-7; D not resolved. Trimming left V 4 bases short and J 0 bases short, with 10 bases between. Germline-derived CDR1 and CDR2 are MGHRA and YSYEKL. The CDR3 covers 14 residues. In DNA form, the CDR3 reads TGCGCCAGCAGCCTCCACATGAGCTCCTACGAGCAGTACTTC. It specifies CASSLHMSSYEQYF.

This chain links TRBV11-2 with TRBJ1-6; D not certain. This CDR3 region has 14 residues. The ends were cut back, 4 bases at V and 8 bases at J, with 12 bases in the middle. CDR1 is SGHAT, CDR2 FQNNGV, per germline. The CDR3 reads CASSSRARDSPLHF. The CDR3 DNA reads TGTGCCAGCAGCTCCCGGGCCCGCGATTCACCCCTCCACTTT.

The J gene is TRBJ2-7, the V gene TRBV25-1, with D possibly being TRBD1 (5 bases). The CDR3 covers 11 residues. CDR1 is MGHDK, CDR2 SYGVNS, per germline. Trimming pared 2 bases from V and 7 bases from J, leaving 6 bases between. The CDR3 bases are TGTGCCAGCAGTGAAGGGGCTGAGCAGTACTTC. Translating gives CASSEGAEQYF.

The chain joins TRBV7-9 to TRBJ2-3, with 7 nucleotides matching TRBD2. The CDR3 length is 15 residues. Germline assignment: CDR1 SEHNR and CDR2 FQNEAQ (reference sequence). V shed 3 bases, J shed 4 bases, and the junction held 7 bases outside the gene matches. This chain's CDR3 is CASSLTSSFPDTQYF. The CDR3 nucleotides are TGTGCCAGCAGCTTGACTAGCTCCTTTCCAGATACGCAGTATTTT. The whole variable domain, remainder taken from reference TRBV7-9 and TRBJ2-3, is DTGVSQNPRHKITKRGQNVTFRCDPISEHNRLYWYRQTLGQGPEFLTYFQNEAQLEKSRLLSDRFSAERPKGSFSTLEIQRTEQGDSAMYLCASSLTSSFPDTQYFGPGTRLTVL.